This TCR beta chain was identified in a study of cytomegalovirus exposure and HLA in healthy donors. 60 Vbeta and 13 Jbeta primers were used in PCR. Generated by immunoSEQ multiplex PCR, the TCRdb table keeps only in-frame clones and is missing some. The sample consists of just under 250,000 clones, roughly 82% of them appearing once. Germline CDR1 is SGHVS and CDR2 is FNYEAQ. This CDR3 is 15 amino acids long. The ends lost 5 bases at V and 5 bases at J; junction bases unmatched: 8. This chain joins TRBV7-6 and TRBJ2-2, with TRBD1 identical over 7 bases. The receptor was derived from a woman aged 40 to 55 in good health and CMV-seropositive. Sequencing used PBMCs. The CDR3 bases are TGTGCCAGCAGCCCCTCAGGGGGATGGACCGGGGAGCTGTTTTTT. Its protein product is CASSPSGGWTGELFF.